This TCR beta chain was retrieved from a study of T cell responses to AZD1222 COVID-19 vaccine. Study background: Second-dose groups at about 4 or about 12 weeks were pooled. General study points: In a largely white British group with more females than males, clonal diversity was possibly underestimated. Just a handful of people given AZD1222 tested seropositive at baseline. Nearly half of spike-specific TCRs reportedly target unmutated variant regions.

In the case of this clone: Its antigen is unidentified.

Profiling relied on immunoSEQ multiplex PCR, and the TCRdb table lists in-frame clones only, not all of them. The sample consists of 70,000 or so clones, about 90% of them appearing once. V was shortened by 3 bases and J by 4 bases, with 20 bases between the two germline ends. Germline CDR1 and CDR2: LNHNV and YYDKDF (reference sequence). This CDR3 is built from 17 residues. J is TRBJ2-3 and V is TRBV15; D perhaps matches TRBD1 (6 bases). Sequences were derived from peripheral blood, sampled on day 0 of AZD1222 vaccination. The clonotype originates from an adult in good health. The CDR3 nucleotides read TGTGCCACCAGCAGTGCAAACTACAGGGTTGGATCAGATACGCAGTATTTT. Translating it yields CATSSANYRVGSDTQYF.